This TCR beta chain is from a study of blood T cell repertoires in COVID-19. Study as a whole: Material from acute and convalescent COVID-19 was sourced from the United States, Italy and Spain. In each case, the material was cDNA or gDNA derived from T cells, B-cell-depleted T cells, or PBMCs.

Per the authors' pipeline: Nucleated cell number was recorded as an estimate derived from reference gene primer amplification. Assay used: immunoSEQ multiplex PCR; TCRdb lists only in-frame clones, some missing. The V and J calls and the clone size are those of that table, but D and trimming were determined from the DNA. The sample lists around 100,000 clones; around 84% were seen once. This CDR3 has 13 amino acids. The chain uses TRBV21-1 and TRBJ2-5; the D call in the table, TRBD2, was not verified against the DNA. TRBV21-1 is shown as a pseudogene. The source material was peripheral blood. The sequence was collected from a man between 40 and 49 years old with acute or convalescent COVID-19. Here the CDR3 DNA reads TGTGCCAGCAGCAAAGAAGTCGGGGAGACCCAGTACTTC. It encodes CASSKEVGETQYF.